Shown below are 31 T cell receptor beta chains from a single sample sequenced in a study of shared clonotypes between healthy human individuals. Clones were sequenced by immunoSEQ multiplex PCR, and TCRdb holds only the in-frame ones, with some missing. The sample yields approximately 2.3 million clones, about 92% seen once. The material sequenced was naive CD4+ T cells from PBMCs. This sample's subset: CD45RA+ positively selected. Every receptor here comes from a man in his late teens or twenties in good health. Some clones in this sample may be carry-over from other donors' samples.

The chain recombines TRBV7-3 with TRBJ2-2; tentatively, D is TRBD1 (5 bases). Germline values: CDR1 SGHTA, CDR2 FQGTGA. Trimming shortened V by 1 base and J by 1 base, and 10 bases separated the two germline ends. CDR3 length: 16 amino acids. Here the CDR3 reads CASSLIGAGNTGELFF. In DNA, the CDR3 is TGTGCCAGCAGCTTAATTGGGGCAGGGAACACCGGGGAGCTGTTTTTT.

The chain carries TRBV29-1 and TRBJ2-7; 12 bases line up with TRBD2. V was pared by 7 bases and J by 4 bases, with 8 bases of the junction left unmatched. CDR1 and CDR2 (germline): SQVTM, ANQGSEA. The CDR3 totals 14 residues. In DNA, the CDR3 is TGCAGCGCCAAGACTAGCGGGAGAGGATACGAGCAGTACTTC. Translated: CSAKTSGRGYEQYF.

The rearrangement links TRBV6-5 to TRBJ1-5, with D unclear. V shed 7 bases and J shed 0 bases, with 13 bases lying between them. Germline V lookup: CDR1 MNHEY, CDR2 SVGAGI. The CDR3 runs 15 residues. The CDR3 DNA is TGTGCCAGCAAACCGGGCCACCATAGCAATCAGCCCCAGCATTTT. This translates into CASKPGHHSNQPQHF.

This rearrangement joins TRBV28 to TRBJ2-5; 7 bases line up with TRBD1. Germline V lookup: CDR1 MDHEN, CDR2 SYDVKM. J lost 5 bases, V lost 5 bases, and 8 bases had no gene match. The CDR3 runs to 14 residues. The CDR3 nucleotides read TGTGCCAGCAGTCCAGGGGGACCCGTGGAGACCCAGTACTTC. This gives the protein CASSPGGPVETQYF.

This clone was picked up one time. The chain uses TRBV2 and TRBJ2-7, with D unresolved. The CDR3 runs 10 residues. The germline CDR1 and CDR2 sequences are SNHLY and FYNNEI. V lost 7 bases to trimming and J lost 7 bases, with 8 bases between them. Written as DNA, the CDR3 is TGTGCCAGCAAAGTCTGGGAGCAGTACTTC. This gives the protein CASKVWEQYF.

This chain uses TRBV6-5 with TRBJ1-2, with TRBD1 identical over 7 bases. CDR3 size: 13 residues. Looked up from germline, CDR1 is MNHEY and CDR2 is SVGAGI. The J segment lost 8 bases and the V segment lost 0 bases, leaving 3 bases of the junction unmatched. CDR3 nucleotide sequence: TGTGCCAGCAGTTACTCGAGGGGACAGGGCTACACCTTC. As protein: CASSYSRGQGYTF.

The gene calls are TRBV4-1 and TRBJ2-6; perhaps D is TRBD1 or TRBD2 (6 bases each). The germline gives CDR1 MGHRA, CDR2 YSYEKL. The V end was cut by 1 base, the J end by 1 base, with 14 bases between. This CDR3 spans 18 amino acids. The CDR3 bases are TGCGCCAGCAGCCAAGGCCCGGGGGCGAGTTCTGGGGCCAACGTCCTGACTTTC. This gives the protein CASSQGPGASSGANVLTF.

A remark on this clone: This sample also contains other DNA sequences that code for the same CDR3. The V and J genes are TRBV28 and TRBJ2-3; weak D call: TRBD1 (5 bases). The CDR3 spans 14 residues. Trimming stripped 6 bases from V and 2 bases from J, with 12 bases between. CDR1 is MDHEN, CDR2 SYDVKM, per germline. CDR3 region: CASSPGQNTDTQYF. CDR3 in DNA: TGTGCCAGCAGCCCAGGACAAAACACAGATACGCAGTATTTT. Full variable domain (missing parts from reference TRBV28 and TRBJ2-3): DVKVTQSSRYLVKRTGEKVFLECVQDMDHENMFWYRQDPGLGLRLIYFSYDVKMKEKGDIPEGYSVSREKKERFSLILESASTNQTSMYLCASSPGQNTDTQYFGPGTRLTVL.

The chain uses TRBV27 and TRBJ1-5; TRBD1 might be the D (5 bases). Germline assignment: CDR1 MNHEY and CDR2 SMNVEV (reference sequence). The CDR3 sequence is 14 residues long. V lost 6 bases, J lost 6 bases, and 15 bases lay in between. The CDR3 region is CASRPGRGGQPQHF. The CDR3 nucleotides read TGTGCCAGCAGGCCGGGACGGGGCGGTCAGCCCCAGCATTTT.

The chain joins TRBV5-1 to TRBJ1-1; TRBD1 matches 7 bases. The CDR3 extends over 17 amino acids. Looked up from germline, CDR1 is SGHRS and CDR2 is YFSETQ. V lost 3 bases to trimming and J lost 3 bases; unmatched junction nucleotides: 14. The CDR3 spells CASSWRQGVLGDTEAFF. The DNA for the CDR3 is TGCGCCAGCAGCTGGAGACAGGGTGTCCTGGGGGACACTGAAGCTTTCTTT.

V is TRBV10-3 and J is TRBJ1-2; the match to TRBD1 covers 9 bases. The CDR3 loop spans 17 amino acids. The germline gives CDR1 ENHRY, CDR2 SYGVKD. V dropped 7 bases and J dropped 8; count of bases not matched to a gene: 20. The CDR3 region has the DNA TGTGCCATCACCGGAGGCGGACAGGGGCTTCTCGAGGGCGGCTACACCTTC. It encodes CAITGGGQGLLEGGYTF.

For this clone: This specimen includes other DNA sequences encoding the same CDR3. The chain uses TRBV30 and TRBJ1-5; no firm D call. V gave up 1 base and J gave up 2 bases, with 6 bases separating them. CDR3 length: 13 residues. In germline, CDR1 is GTSNPN, CDR2 SVGIG (reference sequence). The CDR3 sequence is CAWSGQRNQPQHF. Written as DNA, the CDR3 is TGTGCCTGGAGTGGGCAGCGCAATCAGCCCCAGCATTTT. Drawing the rest from reference TRBV30 and TRBJ1-5, the complete variable domain is SQTIHQWPATLVQPVGSPLSLECTVEGTSNPNLYWYRQAAGRGLQLLFYSVGIGQISSEVPQNLSASRPQDRQFILSSKKLLLSDSGFYLCAWSGQRNQPQHFGDGTRLSIL.

The gene calls are TRBV28 and TRBJ2-7, with 16 bases identical to TRBD2. J gave up 4 bases and V 4 bases, and 10 bases lay outside the gene matches. The CDR3 runs 18 residues. The germline V gene has CDR1 MDHEN and CDR2 SYDVKM. Here the CDR3 DNA reads TGTGCCAGCAGTTCCTCCGGGACTAGCGGGAGGGCCAGATACGAGCAGTACTTC. Its translation: CASSSSGTSGRARYEQYF.

The chain combines TRBV6-6 with TRBJ1-1, with D tentatively TRBD1 (6 bases). Germline V gene data show CDR1 as MNHNY and CDR2 as SVGAGI (reference sequence). This CDR3 region has 14 residues. Trimming removed 5 bases at V and 4 bases at J, with 14 bases between. The CDR3, as DNA: TGTGCCAGCAGTGTCACAGGGTCGACCACTGAAGCTTTCTTT. It codes for CASSVTGSTTEAFF.

This CDR3 reads CASSLVSGRRETQYF. In DNA, the CDR3 is TGCGCCAGCAGCTTGGTTAGCGGGAGAAGGGAGACCCAGTACTTC. This chain uses TRBV5-1 with TRBJ2-5; 9 bases map to TRBD2. Losses at the gene ends were 0 bases for V and 5 bases for J; bases not matched to a gene: 5. Looked up from germline, CDR1 is SGHRS and CDR2 is YFSETQ. CDR3 length equals 15 residues.

V usage is TRBV16 and J usage is TRBJ1-1, with 8 bases identical to TRBD1. The CDR3 extends over 19 amino acids. The V gene's germline CDR1 is KGHSY and CDR2 FQNENV. Trimming removed 2 bases from V and 6 bases from J; junction bases left unmatched: 20. CDR3 nucleotides: TGTGCCAGCAGCCAAGCTGGAGCCGGGACAGGTTTTATCGGCGCTGAAGCTTTCTTT. It encodes CASSQAGAGTGFIGAEAFF.

This sequence joins TRBV19 and TRBJ1-1, with D hard to call. CDR1 and CDR2 (germline): LNHDA, SQIVND (reference sequence). The CDR3 loop spans 14 amino acids. Trimming stripped 6 bases from V and 8 bases from J, with 19 bases between. CDR3 nucleotide sequence: TGTGCCAGTAGCCCGGTTGCCACGGACGGAGAAGCTTTCTTT. Protein: CASSPVATDGEAFF.

This sequence joins TRBV10-3 and TRBJ2-1; the D gene is possibly TRBD2 (5 bases). V was trimmed by 2 bases and J by 10 bases, leaving 12 bases between them. Germline V gene data show CDR1 as ENHRY and CDR2 as SYGVKD. This CDR3 has 13 residues. The CDR3 protein is CAISEPPLAEQFF. CDR3 nucleotide sequence: TGTGCCATCAGTGAGCCCCCGTTAGCGGAGCAGTTCTTC.

The V and J genes are TRBV10-1 and TRBJ2-2, with unresolved D. With 0 bases removed from V and 4 bases from J, the gap between germline ends came to 9 bases. The CDR3 runs 15 residues. CDR1 and CDR2 from the germline V gene are WNHNN and SYGVQD (reference sequence). In nucleotides, the CDR3 is TGCGCCAGCAGTGAGTCGTGGGTGGGCACCGGGGAGCTGTTTTTT. Its protein is CASSESWVGTGELFF.

This clone is a singleton in its sample. J is TRBJ1-4 and V is TRBV7-9; possible D gene TRBD1, 6 bases. CDR1 and CDR2 (germline): SEHNR, FQNEAQ (reference sequence). The V end lost 5 bases, the J end lost 3 bases, and 13 bases lay between the germline ends. The CDR3 consists of 15 residues. As DNA, the CDR3 is TGTGCCAGCAGCCTGGGGGGCAGTCCTAATGAAAAACTGTTTTTT. This translates into CASSLGGSPNEKLFF.

CDR3 DNA: TGTGCCAGCAGTAAAAGGCCTTACAATGAGCAGTTCTTC. Its translation: CASSKRPYNEQFF. This chain joins TRBV6-5 and TRBJ2-1; D remains unclear. Germline CDR1 and CDR2: MNHEY and SVGAGI. The CDR3 loop spans 13 amino acids. V lost 5 bases, J lost 4 bases, and 9 bases lay in between.

This clone was observed a single time. This chain uses TRBV5-3 with TRBJ2-7, with D perhaps TRBD1 or TRBD2 (5 bases each). TRBV5-3 qualifies as an ORF whose function is uncertain. V shed 4 bases and J shed 3 bases, with 23 bases lying between them. The CDR3 has 17 residues. The CDR3 nucleotides are TGTGCCAGAAGCGAGTGGGACGACAAGACCCAAAACTACGAGCAGTACTTC. It translates to CARSEWDDKTQNYEQYF.

This chain uses TRBV7-6 with TRBJ2-1; the D is unclear. Germline CDR1 and CDR2: SGHVS and FNYEAQ. Trimming pared 5 bases from V and 9 bases from J, leaving 14 bases between. This CDR3 spans 13 amino acids. Written as DNA, the CDR3 is TGTGCCAGCAGCCCATCTACATCCCGTGAGCAGTTCTTC. It translates to CASSPSTSREQFF.

This clone was counted a single time. The genes are TRBV14 and TRBJ2-1, with D unclear. CDR3 size: 12 residues. V lost 0 bases, J lost 12 bases, and 9 bases lay in between. Germline V CDR1 and CDR2: SGHDN, FVKESK. CDR3 DNA: TGTGCCAGCAGCCAAGAGCGGAGAGGGCAGTTCTTC. It codes for CASSQERRGQFF. The complete variable domain, with remaining parts taken from reference TRBV14 and TRBJ2-1, reads EAGVTQFPSHSVIEKGQTVTLRCDPISGHDNLYWYRRVMGKEIKFLLHFVKESKQDESGMPNNRFLAERTGGTYSTLKVQPAELEDSGVYFCASSQERRGQFFGPGTRLTVL.

The sample holds a few counts of this clone. The V gene is TRBV28, the J gene TRBJ1-2; no firm D call. Germline CDR1 MDHEN, CDR2 SYDVKM. V was pared by 8 bases and J by 8 bases, with 12 bases between. The CDR3 has 11 amino acids. In DNA, the CDR3 is TGTGCCAGCTATACATTCCCAGGCTACACCTTC. Residues: CASYTFPGYTF.

This clone was seen only once. This rearrangement joins TRBV21-1 to TRBJ2-1; TRBD2, the table's D call, was not compared with the DNA. TRBV21-1 is a documented pseudogene. The CDR3 totals 12 residues. The CDR3 DNA reads as TGTGCCAGCAGCAAACTAGATAATGAGCAGTTCTTC. Amino acids: CASSKLDNEQFF.

The rearrangement uses TRBV7-6 and TRBJ1-1; D uncertain. Per germline, CDR1 SGHVS and CDR2 FNYEAQ. The V end was cut by 5 bases, the J end by 6 bases, with 10 bases between. The CDR3 contains 12 residues. As DNA, the CDR3 is TGTGCCAGCAGCCAATGGTGGGCTGAAGCTTTCTTT. Protein: CASSQWWAEAFF.

V is TRBV2 and J is TRBJ2-2; 8 bases are shared with TRBD1. The germline V gene has CDR1 SNHLY and CDR2 FYNNEI. CDR3 size: 14 residues. V was pared by 7 bases and J by 7 bases, with 8 bases of the junction left unmatched. CDR3: CASNTDRAGGELFF. The CDR3 nucleotides read TGTGCCAGCAACACGGACAGGGCGGGCGGGGAGCTGTTTTTT.

Turning to this clone: This sample includes further DNA sequences coding for the same CDR3. The chain employs TRBV2 and TRBJ2-7, with D possibly being TRBD2 (6 bases). This CDR3 contains 12 residues. V lost 6 bases and J lost 4, with 10 bases in between. Germline CDR1 is SNHLY and CDR2 is FYNNEI. CDR3 sequence (DNA): TGTGCCAGCAGGGGGGACTCTTACGAGCAGTACTTC. It codes for CASRGDSYEQYF.

The chain links TRBV6-5 to TRBJ2-5; D tentatively reads TRBD1 or TRBD2 (6 bases each). The germline V and J ends were trimmed by 4 bases and 4 bases, with 19 bases remaining between them. CDR3 length equals 16 residues. CDR1 MNHEY and CDR2 SVGAGI come from the germline V gene. CDR3 protein: CASSWGARGFRETQYF. In nucleotides, the CDR3 is TGTGCCAGCAGTTGGGGGGCGCGGGGTTTCCGAGAGACCCAGTACTTC.

V and J are TRBV9 and TRBJ2-1; 7 bases align to TRBD2. In germline, CDR1 is SGDLS, CDR2 YYNGEE. The CDR3 spans 14 residues. The V and J ends lost 4 bases and 6 bases, in that order; junction bases with no gene match: 7. The DNA of the CDR3 is TGTGCCAGCAGCATTAGCGGGTCGAGCAATGAGCAGTTCTTC. Its translation: CASSISGSSNEQFF.